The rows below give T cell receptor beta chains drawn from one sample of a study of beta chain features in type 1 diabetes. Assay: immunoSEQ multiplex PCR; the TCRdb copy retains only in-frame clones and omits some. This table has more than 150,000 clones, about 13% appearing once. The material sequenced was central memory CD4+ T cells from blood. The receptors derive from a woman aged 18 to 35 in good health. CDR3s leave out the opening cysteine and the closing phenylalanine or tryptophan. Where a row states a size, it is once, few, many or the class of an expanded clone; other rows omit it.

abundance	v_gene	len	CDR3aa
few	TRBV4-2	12	ASSPDTGSYEQY
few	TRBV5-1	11	ASSLAQGDTQY
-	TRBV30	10	AWSVSGGPQH
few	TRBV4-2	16	ASSQDAASGTLQYEQY
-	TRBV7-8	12	ATDRDRVVNEQF
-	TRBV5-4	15	ASSFEPWKTRTYEQY
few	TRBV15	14	ATSREREGLRETQY
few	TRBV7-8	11	ASSRQGDYGYT
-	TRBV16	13	ASSQPPANTGELF
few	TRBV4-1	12	ASSQGPSSYEQY
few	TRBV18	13	ASSPGQGKTGELF
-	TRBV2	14	ASSEGQLRVGNVLT
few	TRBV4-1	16	ASSQVSGASGRKDEQF
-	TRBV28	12	ASSTGTRTDTQY
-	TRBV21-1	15	ASSKGRTGVRTDTQY
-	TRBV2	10	ASNRERYGYT
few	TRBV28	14	ASSSSTSGSWNEQF
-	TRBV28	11	ASSPSGTQTQY
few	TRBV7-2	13	ASSLGGTAGNTIY
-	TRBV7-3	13	ASSPGTGGLYGYT
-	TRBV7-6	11	ASSLSRNQPQH
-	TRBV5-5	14	ASSQMAPTGPYGYT
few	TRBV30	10	ACTDSYNEQF
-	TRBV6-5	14	ASSYAVAGGPGELF
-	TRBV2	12	AGGQTTANEKLF
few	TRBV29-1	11	SVGRSGENEQF
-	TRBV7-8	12	ASSFQRSSYEQY
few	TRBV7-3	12	ASTLASGESEQF
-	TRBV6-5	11	ASSRTLLETQY
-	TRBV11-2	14	ASSFLPGFGAGELF
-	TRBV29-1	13	SVEDYTSGRYEQY
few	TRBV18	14	ASSQQGKSSNQPQH
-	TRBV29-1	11	SGLGQGNTEAF
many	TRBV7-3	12	ASREGLLTDTQY